This T cell receptor (beta chain) was identified in a study of T cell clones after liver transplantation. This CDR3 is built from 12 residues. CDR1 is SGHTA and CDR2 is FQGNSA in the germline V gene. V shed 4 bases and J 4 bases; nucleotides not matched to a gene: 1. A single count supports this clone. TCRdb's copy holds only in-frame clones and misses some; the assay was immunoSEQ multiplex PCR. This sample has around 80,000 clones, with roughly 80% found just once. The specimen was CD4+ T cells from blood, collected roughly 3.5 years after liver transplant. V is TRBV7-2 and J is TRBJ2-7; 7 nucleotides agree with TRBD2. The sequence derives from a human patient who received a liver transplant. The graft donor may be the source of some T cells. CDR3 bases: TGTGCCAGCAGCTATAGCGGGTACGAGCAGTACTTC. This gives the protein CASSYSGYEQYF.